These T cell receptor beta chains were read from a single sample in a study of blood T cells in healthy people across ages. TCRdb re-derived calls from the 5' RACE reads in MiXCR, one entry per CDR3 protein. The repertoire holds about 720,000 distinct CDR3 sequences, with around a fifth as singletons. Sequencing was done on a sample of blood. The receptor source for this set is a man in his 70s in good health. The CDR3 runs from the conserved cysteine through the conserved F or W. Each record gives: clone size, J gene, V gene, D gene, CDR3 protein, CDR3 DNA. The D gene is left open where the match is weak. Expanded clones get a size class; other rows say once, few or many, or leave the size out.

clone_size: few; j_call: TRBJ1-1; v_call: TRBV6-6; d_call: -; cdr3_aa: CASREGRGDTEAFF; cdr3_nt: TGTGCCAGCCGGGAGGGTAGGGGGGACACTGAAGCTTTCTTT
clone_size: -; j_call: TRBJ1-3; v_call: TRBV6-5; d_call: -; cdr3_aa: CASSRDRPSSGNTIYF; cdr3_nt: TGTGCCAGCAGCCGCGACAGGCCTAGCTCTGGAAACACCATATATTTT
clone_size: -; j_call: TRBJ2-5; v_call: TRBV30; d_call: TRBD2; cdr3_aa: CAWSVLAGNQETQYF; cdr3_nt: TGTGCCTGGAGTGTCCTAGCGGGGAACCAAGAGACCCAGTACTTC
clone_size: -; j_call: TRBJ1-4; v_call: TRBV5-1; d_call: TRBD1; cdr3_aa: CASSLPLGTGHEKLFF; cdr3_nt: TGCGCCAGCAGCCTGCCTTTAGGGACAGGTCATGAAAAACTGTTTTTT
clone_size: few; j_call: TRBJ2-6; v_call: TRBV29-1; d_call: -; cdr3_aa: CSVGGAGANVLTF; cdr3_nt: TGCAGCGTTGGGGGGGCTGGGGCCAACGTCCTGACTTTC
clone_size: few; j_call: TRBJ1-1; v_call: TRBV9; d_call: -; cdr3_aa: CASSVEGRNTEAFF; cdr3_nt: TGTGCCAGCAGCGTAGAGGGCAGAAACACTGAAGCTTTCTTT
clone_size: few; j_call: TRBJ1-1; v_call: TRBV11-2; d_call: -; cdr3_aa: CASSFNTDTEAFF; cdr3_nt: TGTGCCAGCAGCTTTAACACCGACACTGAAGCTTTCTTT
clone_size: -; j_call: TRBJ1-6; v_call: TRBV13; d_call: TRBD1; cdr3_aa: CASSLEGQGGSPLHF; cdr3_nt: TGTGCCAGCAGCTTAGAGGGACAGGGTGGATCACCCCTCCACTTT
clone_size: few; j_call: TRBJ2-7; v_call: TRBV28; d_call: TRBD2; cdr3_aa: CASRGNYGTTLGQYF; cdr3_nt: TGTGCCAGCAGGGGAAACTATGGGACTACCCTAGGGCAGTACTTC
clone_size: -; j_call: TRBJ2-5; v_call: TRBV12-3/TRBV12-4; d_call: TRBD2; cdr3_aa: CASRESGGGETQYF; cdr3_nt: TGTGCCAGCAGAGAAAGCGGGGGGGGTGAGACCCAGTACTTC
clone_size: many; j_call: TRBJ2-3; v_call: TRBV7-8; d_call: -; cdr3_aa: CASRGRSTDTQYF; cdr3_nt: TGTGCCAGCAGAGGTAGAAGCACAGATACGCAGTATTTT
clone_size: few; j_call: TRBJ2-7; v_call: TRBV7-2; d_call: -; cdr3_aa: CASSLAQGSSYAQYF; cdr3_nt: TGTGCCAGCAGCTTAGCGCAAGGCAGCTCCTACGCGCAGTACTTC
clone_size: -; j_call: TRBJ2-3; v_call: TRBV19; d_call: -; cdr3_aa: CASSIRPDTQYF; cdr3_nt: TGTGCCAGTAGTATTAGGCCAGATACGCAGTATTTT
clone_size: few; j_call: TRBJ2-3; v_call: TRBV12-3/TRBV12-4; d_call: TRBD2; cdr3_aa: CASSQRTSGSTDTQYF; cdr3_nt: TGTGCCAGCAGTCAACGGACTAGCGGGAGCACAGATACGCAGTATTTT
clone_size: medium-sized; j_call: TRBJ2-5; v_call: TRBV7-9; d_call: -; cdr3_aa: CASSSSNRTVGQETQYF; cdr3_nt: TGTGCCAGCAGCTCTTCAAATCGAACAGTAGGCCAAGAGACCCAGTACTTC
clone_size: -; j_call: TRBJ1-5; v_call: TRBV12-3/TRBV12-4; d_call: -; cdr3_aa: CASSLGRGKGGQPQHF; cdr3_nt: TGTGCCAGCAGTTTGGGCAGGGGCAAAGGAGGTCAGCCCCAGCATTTT
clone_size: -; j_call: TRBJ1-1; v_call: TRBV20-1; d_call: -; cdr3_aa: CSASADTEAFF; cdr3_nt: TGCAGTGCCTCGGCAGACACTGAAGCTTTCTTT
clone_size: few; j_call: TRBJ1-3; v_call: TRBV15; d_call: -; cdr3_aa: CATSRGSSGNTIYF; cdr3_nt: TGTGCCACCAGCAGGGGGAGCTCTGGAAACACCATATATTTT
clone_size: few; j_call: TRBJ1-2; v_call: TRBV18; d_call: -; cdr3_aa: CASSPGRTNYGYTF; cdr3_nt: TGTGCCAGCTCACCAGGAAGGACCAACTATGGCTACACCTTC
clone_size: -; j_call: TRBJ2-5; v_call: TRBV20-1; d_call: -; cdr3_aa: CSARDPGRTQYF; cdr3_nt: TGCAGTGCTAGGGACCCCGGGAGGACCCAGTACTTC
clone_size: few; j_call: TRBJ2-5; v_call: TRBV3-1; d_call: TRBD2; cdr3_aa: CASSQEDGLAGASETQYF; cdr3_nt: TGTGCCAGCAGCCAAGAAGATGGGCTAGCGGGAGCGTCGGAGACCCAGTACTTC
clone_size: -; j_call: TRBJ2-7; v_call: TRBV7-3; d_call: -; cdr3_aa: CASSPTGGGEQYF; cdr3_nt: TGTGCCAGCAGCCCCACAGGTGGGGGGGAGCAGTACTTC
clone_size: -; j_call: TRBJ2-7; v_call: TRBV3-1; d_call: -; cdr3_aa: CASSPYRDSYEQYF; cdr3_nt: TGTGCCAGCAGCCCGTACAGGGATTCCTACGAGCAGTACTTC
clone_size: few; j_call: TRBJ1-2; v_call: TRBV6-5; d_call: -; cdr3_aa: CASSYSADYGGYGYTF; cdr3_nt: TGTGCCAGCAGTTACTCGGCAGACTATGGGGGGTATGGCTACACCTTC
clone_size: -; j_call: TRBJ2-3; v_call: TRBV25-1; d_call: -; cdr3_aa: CASSDSAPGLGDTQYF; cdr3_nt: TGTGCCAGCAGTGATAGCGCGCCGGGGCTCGGAGATACGCAGTATTTT
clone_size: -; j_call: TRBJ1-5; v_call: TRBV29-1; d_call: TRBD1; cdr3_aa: CHPPDRGRMGSQPQHF; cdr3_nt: TGCCACCCACCGGACAGGGGGCGTATGGGCAGTCAGCCCCAGCATTTT
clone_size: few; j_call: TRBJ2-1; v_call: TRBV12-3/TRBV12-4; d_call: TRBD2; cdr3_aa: CASSFGPMAGAGNEQFF; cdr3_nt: TGTGCCAGCAGTTTTGGGCCGATGGCGGGAGCCGGCAATGAGCAGTTCTTC
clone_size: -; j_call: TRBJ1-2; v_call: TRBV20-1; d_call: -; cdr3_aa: CSARDLGRTTYGYTF; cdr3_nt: TGCAGTGCTAGAGATCTCGGCAGAACAACCTATGGCTACACCTTC
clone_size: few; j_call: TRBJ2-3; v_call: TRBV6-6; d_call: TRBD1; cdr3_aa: CATRQGLRDTQYF; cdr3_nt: TGTGCCACGAGACAGGGGTTAAGGGATACGCAGTATTTT
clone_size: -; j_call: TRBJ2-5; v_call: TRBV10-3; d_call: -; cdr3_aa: CAISEPRGETQYF; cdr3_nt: TGTGCCATCAGTGAACCACGAGGGGAGACCCAGTACTTC
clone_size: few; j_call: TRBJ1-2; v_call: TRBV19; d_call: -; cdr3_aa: CASRDGLYGYTF; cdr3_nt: TGTGCCAGCCGGGACGGCCTTTATGGCTACACCTTC
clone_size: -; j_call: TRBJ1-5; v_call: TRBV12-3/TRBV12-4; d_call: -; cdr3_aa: CAGPPGGDNSNQPQHF; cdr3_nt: TGTGCCGGTCCCCCGGGGGGGGATAATAGCAATCAGCCCCAGCATTTT
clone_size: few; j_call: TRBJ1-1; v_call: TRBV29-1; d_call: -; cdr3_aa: CSVEQMNTEAFF; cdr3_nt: TGCAGCGTTGAACAGATGAACACTGAAGCTTTCTTT
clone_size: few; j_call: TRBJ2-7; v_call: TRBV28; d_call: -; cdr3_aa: CASTLKVATYEQYF; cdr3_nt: TGTGCCAGCACTTTAAAGGTCGCTACCTACGAGCAGTACTTC
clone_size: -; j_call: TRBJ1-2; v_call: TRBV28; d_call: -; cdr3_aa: CASSFPDYGYTF; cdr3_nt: TGTGCCAGCAGTTTTCCGGACTATGGCTACACCTTC
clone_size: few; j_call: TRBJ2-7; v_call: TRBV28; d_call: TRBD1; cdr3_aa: CASTIRGPQYF; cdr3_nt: TGTGCCAGCACTATTAGGGGGCCGCAGTACTTC
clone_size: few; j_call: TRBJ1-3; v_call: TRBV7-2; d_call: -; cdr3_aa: CASSPPGSGNTIYF; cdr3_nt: TGTGCCAGCAGCCCTCCAGGGTCTGGAAACACCATATATTTT
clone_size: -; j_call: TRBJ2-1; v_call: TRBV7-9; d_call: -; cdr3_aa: CASSQGWDEQFF; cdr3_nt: TGTGCCAGCAGCCAGGGGTGGGATGAGCAGTTCTTC